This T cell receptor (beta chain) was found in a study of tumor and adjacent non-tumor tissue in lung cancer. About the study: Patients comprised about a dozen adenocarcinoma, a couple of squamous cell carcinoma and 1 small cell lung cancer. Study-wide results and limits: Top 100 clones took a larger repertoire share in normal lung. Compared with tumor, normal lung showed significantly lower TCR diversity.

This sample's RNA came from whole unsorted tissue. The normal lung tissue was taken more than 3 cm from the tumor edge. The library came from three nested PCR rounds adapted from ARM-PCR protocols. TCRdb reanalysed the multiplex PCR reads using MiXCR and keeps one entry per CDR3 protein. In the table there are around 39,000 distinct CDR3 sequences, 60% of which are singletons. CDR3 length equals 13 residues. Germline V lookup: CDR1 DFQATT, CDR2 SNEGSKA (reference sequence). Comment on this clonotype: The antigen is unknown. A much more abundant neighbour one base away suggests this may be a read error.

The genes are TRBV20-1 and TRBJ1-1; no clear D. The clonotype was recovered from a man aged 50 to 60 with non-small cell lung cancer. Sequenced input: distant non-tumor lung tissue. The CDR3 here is CSARWTANTEVFF. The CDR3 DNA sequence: TGCAGTGCTAGGTGGACTGCGAACACTGAAGTTTTCTTT.